What follows is one T cell receptor (beta chain) and its context. The germline CDR1 and CDR2 sequences are MGHRA and YSYEKL. The CDR3 totals 13 residues. Trimming took 2 bases from V and 5 from J, leaving 9 bases between them. This sample stems from a study of blood T cell repertoires in COVID-19. Under the authors' procedure: Estimated nucleated cell counts came from reference gene primer amplification. Produced via immunoSEQ multiplex PCR; TCRdb's table is partial and in-frame only. V, J and clone size are taken as reported in that table, and D and trimming were inferred from the DNA itself. Of around 150,000 clones listed, more than 65% were seen once; the top ten hold approximately 7.1%.

This sequence originates from a woman aged 45-65 years in a cohort sampled during active or convalescent COVID-19. Material for sequencing was peripheral blood. J is TRBJ1-1 and V is TRBV4-1; a possible D gene is TRBD1 (6 bases). CDR3 sequence: CASSQSGTTEAFF. The CDR3 bases are TGCGCCAGCAGCCAATCCGGGACAACTGAAGCTTTCTTT.